This T cell receptor (beta chain) was identified during a study of shared clonotypes between healthy human individuals. Only in-frame clones appear in the TCRdb table, and some are missing; sequencing was by immunoSEQ multiplex PCR. Among 740,000 or so clones, approximately 73% were seen once, and the ten largest hold around 1.8%. In germline, CDR1 is SGHTA, CDR2 FQGNSA. V lost 0 bases to trimming and J lost 6 bases; unmatched junction nucleotides: 5. CDR3 length equals 15 residues. The gene calls are TRBV7-2 and TRBJ1-5; 7 bases match TRBD1. The sample taken for sequencing was memory CD4+ T cells sorted from blood. Sample subset: CD45RA-negative fraction. The sequence derives from a woman in her 30s in good health. The CDR3 region has the DNA TGTGCCAGCAGCTTAGCGGCCACAGGGGTTCAGCCCCAGCATTTT. This encodes CASSLAATGVQPQHF.